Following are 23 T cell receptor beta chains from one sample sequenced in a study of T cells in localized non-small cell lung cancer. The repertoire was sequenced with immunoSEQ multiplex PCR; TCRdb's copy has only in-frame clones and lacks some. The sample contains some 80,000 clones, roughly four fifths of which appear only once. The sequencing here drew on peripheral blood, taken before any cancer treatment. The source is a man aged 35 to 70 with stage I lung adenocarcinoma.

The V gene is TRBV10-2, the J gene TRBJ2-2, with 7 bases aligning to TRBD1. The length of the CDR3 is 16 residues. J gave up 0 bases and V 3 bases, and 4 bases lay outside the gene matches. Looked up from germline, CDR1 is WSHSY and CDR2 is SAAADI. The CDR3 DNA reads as TGCGCCAGCAGTGATAAAGGGGGCACGAACACCGGGGAGCTGTTTTTT. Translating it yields CASSDKGGTNTGELFF.

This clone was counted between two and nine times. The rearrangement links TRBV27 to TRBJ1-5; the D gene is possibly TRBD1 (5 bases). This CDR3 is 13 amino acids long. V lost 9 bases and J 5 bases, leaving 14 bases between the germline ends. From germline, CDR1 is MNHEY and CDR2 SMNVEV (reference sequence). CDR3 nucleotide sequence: TGTGCCAGTGGGCGACAGATGGATCAGCCCCAGCATTTT. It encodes CASGRQMDQPQHF.

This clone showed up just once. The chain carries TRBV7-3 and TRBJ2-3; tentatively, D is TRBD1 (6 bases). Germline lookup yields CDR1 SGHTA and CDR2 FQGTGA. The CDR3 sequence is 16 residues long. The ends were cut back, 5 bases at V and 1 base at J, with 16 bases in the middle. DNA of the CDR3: TGTGCCAGCAGCGCCTGGGGGCAGGGAGGCACAGATACGCAGTATTTT. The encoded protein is CASSAWGQGGTDTQYF.

CDR3 region: CSARDSYGYTF. The CDR3 DNA reads TGCAGTGCTAGAGACAGCTATGGCTACACCTTC. The chain links TRBV20-1 to TRBJ1-2, with unresolved D. The V and J ends lost 0 bases and 4 bases respectively, with 3 bases between them. The CDR3 has 11 residues. Germline-derived CDR1 and CDR2 are DFQATT and SNEGSKA (reference sequence).

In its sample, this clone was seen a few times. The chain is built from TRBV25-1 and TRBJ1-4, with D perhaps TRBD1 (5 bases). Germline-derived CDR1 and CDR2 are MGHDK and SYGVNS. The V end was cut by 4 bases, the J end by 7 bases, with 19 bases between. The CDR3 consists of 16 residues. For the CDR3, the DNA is TGTGCCAGCAGTGCAGGCACCGGGGCTACAGCTGAAAAACTGTTTTTT. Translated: CASSAGTGATAEKLFF.

This CDR3 reads CASIDSSYNSPLHF. CDR3 sequence (DNA): TGTGCCAGCATAGATAGCTCCTATAATTCACCCCTCCACTTT. This chain links TRBV7-8 with TRBJ1-6, with D hard to call. CDR3 size: 14 residues. Trimming removed 7 bases from V and 0 bases from J, with 7 bases in between. Germline-derived CDR1 and CDR2 are SGHVS and FQNEAQ.

As DNA, the CDR3 is TGTGCCAGCAGCCCAGGGCCCGGGACAGATACGCAGTATTTT. Its translation: CASSPGPGTDTQYF. This chain links TRBV5-4 with TRBJ2-3, with a tentative D call TRBD1 (5 bases). This CDR3 has 14 amino acids. Trimming removed 4 bases from V and 3 bases from J, with 12 bases in between. CDR1 is SGHNT, CDR2 YYREEE, per germline (reference sequence).

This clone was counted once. The CDR3 nucleotides are TGTGCTAGTGGTTTGGTGCCAGGGATTACTGAAGCTTTCTTT. Its protein is CASGLVPGITEAFF. V is TRBV12-5 and J is TRBJ1-1; perhaps TRBD1 as D (5 bases). Germline lookup yields CDR1 LGHNT and CDR2 FRNRAP. V lost 0 bases to trimming and J lost 5 bases, with 10 bases between them. The CDR3 consists of 14 residues.

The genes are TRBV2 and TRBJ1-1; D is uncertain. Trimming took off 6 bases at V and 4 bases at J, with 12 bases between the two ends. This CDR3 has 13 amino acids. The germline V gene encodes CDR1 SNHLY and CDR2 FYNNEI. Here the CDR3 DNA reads TGTGCCAGCAGCCGGTTGGAGGGCACTGAAGCTTTCTTT. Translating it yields CASSRLEGTEAFF.

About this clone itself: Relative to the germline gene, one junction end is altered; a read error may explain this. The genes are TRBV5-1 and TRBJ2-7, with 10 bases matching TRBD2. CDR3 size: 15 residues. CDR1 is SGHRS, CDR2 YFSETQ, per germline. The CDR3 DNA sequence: TGCGCCAGCAGCATTGGACTAGCGGACTTCTACGGGCAGTACTTC. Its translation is CASSIGLADFYGQYF.

DNA of the CDR3: TGCGCCAGCAGCTTGGCTGGATCGGGGGAAAGCGGCTACACCTTC. Translating gives CASSLAGSGESGYTF. The chain joins TRBV5-1 to TRBJ1-2, with D possibly TRBD1 on 5 matching bases. With 0 bases removed from V and 8 bases from J, the gap between germline ends came to 17 bases. The CDR3 is 15 residues long. Germline assignment: CDR1 SGHRS and CDR2 YFSETQ.

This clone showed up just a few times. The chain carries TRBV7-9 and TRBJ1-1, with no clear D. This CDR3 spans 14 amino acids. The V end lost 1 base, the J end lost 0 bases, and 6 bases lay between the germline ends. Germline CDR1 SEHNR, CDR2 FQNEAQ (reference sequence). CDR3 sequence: CASSLGTLNTEAFF. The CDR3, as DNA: TGTGCCAGCAGCTTAGGAACTTTGAACACTGAAGCTTTCTTT.

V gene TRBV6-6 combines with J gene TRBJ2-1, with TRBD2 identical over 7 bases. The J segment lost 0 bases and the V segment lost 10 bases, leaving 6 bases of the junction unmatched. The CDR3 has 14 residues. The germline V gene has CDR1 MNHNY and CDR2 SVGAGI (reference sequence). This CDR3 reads CATKRGDSYNEQFF. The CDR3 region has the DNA TGTGCCACTAAGCGGGGAGACTCCTACAATGAGCAGTTCTTC.

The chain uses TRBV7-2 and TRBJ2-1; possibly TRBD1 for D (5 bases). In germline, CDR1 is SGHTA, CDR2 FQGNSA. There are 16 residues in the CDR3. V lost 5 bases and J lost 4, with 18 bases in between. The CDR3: CASSLMGWGSYNEQFF. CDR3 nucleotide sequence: TGTGCCAGCAGCCTCATGGGGTGGGGCAGTTACAATGAGCAGTTCTTC.

CDR3 in amino acids: CASSGRTGKGKQPQHF. The CDR3 DNA follows: TGTGCCAGTAGTGGACGGACAGGGAAGGGAAAACAGCCCCAGCATTTT. This rearrangement joins TRBV19 to TRBJ1-5, with 8 positions matching TRBD1. With 5 bases clipped from V and 7 bases from J, the junction kept 13 bases outside the gene matches. There are 16 residues in the CDR3. The germline CDR1 and CDR2 sequences are LNHDA and SQIVND (reference sequence).

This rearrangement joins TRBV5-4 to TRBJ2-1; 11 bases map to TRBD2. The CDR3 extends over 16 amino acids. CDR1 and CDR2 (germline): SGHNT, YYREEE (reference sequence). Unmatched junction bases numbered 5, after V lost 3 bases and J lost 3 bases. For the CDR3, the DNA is TGTGCCAGCAGCTCAGGGACTAGCGGAAACTACAATGAGCAGTTCTTC. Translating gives CASSSGTSGNYNEQFF.

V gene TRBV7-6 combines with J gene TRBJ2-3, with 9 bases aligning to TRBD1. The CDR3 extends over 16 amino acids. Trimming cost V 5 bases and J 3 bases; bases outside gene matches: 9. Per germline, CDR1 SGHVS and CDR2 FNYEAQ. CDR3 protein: CASSKDRGATTDTQYF. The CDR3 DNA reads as TGTGCCAGCAGCAAAGACAGGGGGGCGACAACAGATACGCAGTATTTT. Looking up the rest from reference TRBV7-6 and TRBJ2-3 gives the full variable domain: GAGVSQSPRYKVTKRGQDVALRCDPISGHVSLYWYRQALGQGPEFLTYFNYEAQQDKSGLPNDRFSAERPEGSISTLTIQRTEQRDSAMYRCASSKDRGATTDTQYFGPGTRLTVL.

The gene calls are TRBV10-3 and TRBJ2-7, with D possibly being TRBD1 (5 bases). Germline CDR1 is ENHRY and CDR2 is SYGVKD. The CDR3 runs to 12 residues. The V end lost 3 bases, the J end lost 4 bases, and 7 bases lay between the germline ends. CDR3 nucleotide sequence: TGTGCCATCAGTGATAGGGGTTACGAGCAGTACTTC. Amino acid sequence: CAISDRGYEQYF.

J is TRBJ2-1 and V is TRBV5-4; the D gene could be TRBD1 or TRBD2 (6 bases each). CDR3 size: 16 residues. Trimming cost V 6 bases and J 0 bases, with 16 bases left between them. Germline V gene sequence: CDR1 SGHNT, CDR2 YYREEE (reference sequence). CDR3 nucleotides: TGTGCCAGCACCCCTGGAGGGGGTAACTCCTACAATGAGCAGTTCTTC. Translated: CASTPGGGNSYNEQFF.

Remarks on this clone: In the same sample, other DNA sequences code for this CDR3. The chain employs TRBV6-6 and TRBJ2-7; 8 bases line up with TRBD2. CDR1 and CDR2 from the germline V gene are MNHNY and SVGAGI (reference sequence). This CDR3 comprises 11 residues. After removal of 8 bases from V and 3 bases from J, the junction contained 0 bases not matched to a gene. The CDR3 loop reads CASAGGYEQYF. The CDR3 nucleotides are TGTGCCAGCGCGGGGGGCTACGAGCAGTACTTC.

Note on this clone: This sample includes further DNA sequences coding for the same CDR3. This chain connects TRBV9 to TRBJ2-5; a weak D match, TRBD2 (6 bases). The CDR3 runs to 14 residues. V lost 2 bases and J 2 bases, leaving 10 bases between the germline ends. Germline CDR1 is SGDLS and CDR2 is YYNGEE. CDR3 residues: CASSVSGNQETQYF. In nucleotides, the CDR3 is TGTGCCAGCAGCGTTAGCGGAAATCAAGAGACCCAGTACTTC. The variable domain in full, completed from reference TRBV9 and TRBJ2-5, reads DSGVTQTPKHLITATGQRVTLRCSPRSGDLSVYWYQQSLDQGLQFLIQYYNGEERAKGNILERFSAQQFPDLHSELNLSSLELGDSALYFCASSVSGNQETQYFGPGTRLLVL.

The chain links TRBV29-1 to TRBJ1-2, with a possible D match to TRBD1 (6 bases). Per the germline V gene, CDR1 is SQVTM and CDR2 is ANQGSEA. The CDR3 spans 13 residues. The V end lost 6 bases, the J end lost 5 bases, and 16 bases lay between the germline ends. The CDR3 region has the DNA TGCAGCGTCTACGGGACACTCGAATATGGCTACACCTTC. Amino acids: CSVYGTLEYGYTF.

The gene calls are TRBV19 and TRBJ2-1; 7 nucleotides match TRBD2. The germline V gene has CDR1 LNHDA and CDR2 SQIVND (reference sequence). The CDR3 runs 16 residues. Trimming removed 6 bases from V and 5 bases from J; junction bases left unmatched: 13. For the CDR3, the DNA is TGTGCCAGTAGCCTCAAACTAGCGACTAAAAACAATGAGCAGTTCTTC. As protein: CASSLKLATKNNEQFF.